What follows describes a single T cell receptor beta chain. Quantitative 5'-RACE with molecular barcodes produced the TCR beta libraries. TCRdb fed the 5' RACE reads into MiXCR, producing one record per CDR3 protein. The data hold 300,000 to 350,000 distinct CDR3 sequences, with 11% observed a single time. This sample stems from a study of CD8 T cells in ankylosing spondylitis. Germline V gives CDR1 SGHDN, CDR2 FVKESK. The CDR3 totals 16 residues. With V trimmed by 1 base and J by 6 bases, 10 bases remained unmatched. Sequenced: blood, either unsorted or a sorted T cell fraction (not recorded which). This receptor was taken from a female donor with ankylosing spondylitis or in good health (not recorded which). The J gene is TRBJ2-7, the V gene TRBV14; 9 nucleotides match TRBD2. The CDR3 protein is CASSQARLAGAVEQYF. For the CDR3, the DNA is TGTGCCAGCAGCCAAGCCCGTTTAGCGGGAGCTGTCGAGCAGTACTTC.